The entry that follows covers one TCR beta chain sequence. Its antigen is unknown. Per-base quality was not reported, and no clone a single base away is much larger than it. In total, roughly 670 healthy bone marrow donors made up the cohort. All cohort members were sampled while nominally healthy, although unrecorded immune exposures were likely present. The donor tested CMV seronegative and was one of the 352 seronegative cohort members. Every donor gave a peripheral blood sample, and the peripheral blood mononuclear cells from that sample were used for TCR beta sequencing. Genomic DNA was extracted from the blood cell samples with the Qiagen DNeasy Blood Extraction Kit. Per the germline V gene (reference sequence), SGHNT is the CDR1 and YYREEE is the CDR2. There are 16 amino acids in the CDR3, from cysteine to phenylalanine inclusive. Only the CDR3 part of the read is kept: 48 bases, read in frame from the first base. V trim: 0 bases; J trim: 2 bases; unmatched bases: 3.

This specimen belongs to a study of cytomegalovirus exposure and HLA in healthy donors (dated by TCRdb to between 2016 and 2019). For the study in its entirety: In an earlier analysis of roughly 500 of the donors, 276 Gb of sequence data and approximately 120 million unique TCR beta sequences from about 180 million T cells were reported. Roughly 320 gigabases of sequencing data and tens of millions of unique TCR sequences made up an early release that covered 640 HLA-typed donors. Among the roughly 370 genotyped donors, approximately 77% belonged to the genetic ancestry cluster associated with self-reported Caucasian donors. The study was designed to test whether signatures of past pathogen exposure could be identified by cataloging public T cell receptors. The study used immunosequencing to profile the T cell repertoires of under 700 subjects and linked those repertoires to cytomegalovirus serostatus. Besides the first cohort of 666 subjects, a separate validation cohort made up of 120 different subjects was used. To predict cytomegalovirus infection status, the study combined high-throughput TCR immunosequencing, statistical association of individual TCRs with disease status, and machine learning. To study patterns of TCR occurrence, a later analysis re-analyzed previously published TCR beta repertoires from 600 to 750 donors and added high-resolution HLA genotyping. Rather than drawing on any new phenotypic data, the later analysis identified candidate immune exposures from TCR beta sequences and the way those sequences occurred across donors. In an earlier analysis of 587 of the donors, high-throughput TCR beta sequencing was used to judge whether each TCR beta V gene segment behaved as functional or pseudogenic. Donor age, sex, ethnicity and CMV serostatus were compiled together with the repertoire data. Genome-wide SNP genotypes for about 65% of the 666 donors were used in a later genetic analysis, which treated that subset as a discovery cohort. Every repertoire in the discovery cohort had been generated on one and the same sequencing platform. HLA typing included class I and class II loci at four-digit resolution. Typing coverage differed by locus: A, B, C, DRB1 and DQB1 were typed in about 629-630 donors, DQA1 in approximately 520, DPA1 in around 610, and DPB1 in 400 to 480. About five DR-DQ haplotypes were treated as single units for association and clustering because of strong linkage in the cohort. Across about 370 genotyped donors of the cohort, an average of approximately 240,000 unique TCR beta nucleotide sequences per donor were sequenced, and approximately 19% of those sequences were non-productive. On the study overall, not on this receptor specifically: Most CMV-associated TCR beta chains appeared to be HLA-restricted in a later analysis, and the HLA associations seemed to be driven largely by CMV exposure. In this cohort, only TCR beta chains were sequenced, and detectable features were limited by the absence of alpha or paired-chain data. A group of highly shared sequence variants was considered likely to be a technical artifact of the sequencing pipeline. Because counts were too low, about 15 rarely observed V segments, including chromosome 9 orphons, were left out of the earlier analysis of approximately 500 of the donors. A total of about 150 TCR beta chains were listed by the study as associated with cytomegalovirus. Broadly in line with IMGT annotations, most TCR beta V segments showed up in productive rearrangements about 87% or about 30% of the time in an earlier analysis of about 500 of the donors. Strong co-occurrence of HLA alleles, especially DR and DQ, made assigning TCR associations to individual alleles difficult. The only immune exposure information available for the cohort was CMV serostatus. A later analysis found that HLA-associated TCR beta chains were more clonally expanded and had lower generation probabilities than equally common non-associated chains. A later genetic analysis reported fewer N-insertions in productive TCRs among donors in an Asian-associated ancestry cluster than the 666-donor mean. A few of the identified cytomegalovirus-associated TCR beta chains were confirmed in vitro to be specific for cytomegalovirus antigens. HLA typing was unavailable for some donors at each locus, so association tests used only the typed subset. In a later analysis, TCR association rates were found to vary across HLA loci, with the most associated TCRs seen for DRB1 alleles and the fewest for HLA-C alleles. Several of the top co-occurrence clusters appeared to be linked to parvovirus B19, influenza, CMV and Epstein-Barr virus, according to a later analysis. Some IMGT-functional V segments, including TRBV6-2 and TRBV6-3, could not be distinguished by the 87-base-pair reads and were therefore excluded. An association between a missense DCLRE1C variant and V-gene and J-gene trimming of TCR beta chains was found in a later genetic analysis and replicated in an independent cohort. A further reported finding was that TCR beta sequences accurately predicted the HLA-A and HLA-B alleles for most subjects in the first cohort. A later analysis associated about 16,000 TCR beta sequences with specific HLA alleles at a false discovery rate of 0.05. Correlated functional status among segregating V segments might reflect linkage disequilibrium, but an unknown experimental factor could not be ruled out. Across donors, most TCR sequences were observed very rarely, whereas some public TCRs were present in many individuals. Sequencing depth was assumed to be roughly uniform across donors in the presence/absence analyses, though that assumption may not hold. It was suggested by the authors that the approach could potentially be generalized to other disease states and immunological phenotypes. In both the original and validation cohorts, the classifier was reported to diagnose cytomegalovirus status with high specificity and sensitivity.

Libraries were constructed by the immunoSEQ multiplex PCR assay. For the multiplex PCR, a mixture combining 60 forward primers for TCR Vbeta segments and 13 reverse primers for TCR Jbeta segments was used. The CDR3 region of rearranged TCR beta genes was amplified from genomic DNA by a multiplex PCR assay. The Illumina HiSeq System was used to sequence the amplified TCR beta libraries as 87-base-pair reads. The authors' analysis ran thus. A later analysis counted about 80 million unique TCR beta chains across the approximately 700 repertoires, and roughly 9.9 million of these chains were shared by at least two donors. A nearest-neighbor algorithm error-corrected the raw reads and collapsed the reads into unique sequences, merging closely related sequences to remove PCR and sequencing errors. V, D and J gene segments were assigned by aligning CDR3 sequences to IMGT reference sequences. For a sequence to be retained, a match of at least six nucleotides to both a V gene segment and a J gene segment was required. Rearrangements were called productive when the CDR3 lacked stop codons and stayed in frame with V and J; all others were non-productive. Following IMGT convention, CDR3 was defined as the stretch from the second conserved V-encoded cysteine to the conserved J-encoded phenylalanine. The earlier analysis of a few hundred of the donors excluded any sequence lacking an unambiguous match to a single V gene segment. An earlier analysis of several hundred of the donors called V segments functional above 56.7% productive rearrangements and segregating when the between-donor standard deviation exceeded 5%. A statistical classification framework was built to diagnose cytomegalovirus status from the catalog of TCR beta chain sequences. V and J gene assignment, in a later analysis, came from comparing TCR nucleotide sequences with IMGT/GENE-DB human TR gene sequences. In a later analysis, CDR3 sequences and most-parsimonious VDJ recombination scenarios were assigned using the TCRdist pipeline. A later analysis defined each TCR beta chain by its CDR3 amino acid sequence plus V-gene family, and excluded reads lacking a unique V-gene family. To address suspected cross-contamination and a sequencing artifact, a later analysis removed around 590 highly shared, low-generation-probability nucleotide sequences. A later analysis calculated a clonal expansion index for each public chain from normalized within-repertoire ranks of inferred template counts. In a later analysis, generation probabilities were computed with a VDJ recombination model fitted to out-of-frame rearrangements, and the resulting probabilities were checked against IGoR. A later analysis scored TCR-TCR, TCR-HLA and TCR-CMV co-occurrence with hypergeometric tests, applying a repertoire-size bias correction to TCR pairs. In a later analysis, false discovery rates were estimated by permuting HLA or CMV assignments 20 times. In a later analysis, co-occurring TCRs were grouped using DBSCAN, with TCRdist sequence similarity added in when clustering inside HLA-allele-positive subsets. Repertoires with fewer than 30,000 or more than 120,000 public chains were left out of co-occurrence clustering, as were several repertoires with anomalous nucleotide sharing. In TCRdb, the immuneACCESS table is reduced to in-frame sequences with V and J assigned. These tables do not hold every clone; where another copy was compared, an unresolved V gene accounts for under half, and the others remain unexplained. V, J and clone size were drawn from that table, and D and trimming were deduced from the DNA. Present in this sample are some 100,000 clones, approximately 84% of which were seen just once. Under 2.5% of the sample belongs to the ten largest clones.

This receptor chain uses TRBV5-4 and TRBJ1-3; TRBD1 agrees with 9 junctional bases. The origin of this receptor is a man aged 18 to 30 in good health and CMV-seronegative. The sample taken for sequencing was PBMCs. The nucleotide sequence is TGTGCCAGCAGCTTGGGAGGGACAGGGACTGGAAACACCATATATTTT. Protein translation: CASSLGGTGTGNTIYF.